This T cell receptor beta chain was identified during a study of cytomegalovirus exposure and HLA in healthy donors. The study's findings and limits: DRB1 had the most TCR associations and HLA-C the fewest, a later analysis found, with rates varying by HLA locus.

Germline V gene lookup returns CDR1 SQVTM and CDR2 ANQGSEA. The CDR3 is 15 amino acids. Germline trimming cut 3 bases from V and 6 bases from J; bases unmatched to any gene: 9. The donors (healthy individuals) were bone marrow donors. Concerning this clone: What it binds is not known.

PCR used 60 Vbeta primers and 13 Jbeta primers. TCRdb's table, derived via immunoSEQ multiplex PCR, lists solely in-frame clones and lacks some. The sample shows 120,000 or so clones, about 71% of them seen only once. This TCR derives from a woman between 45 and 60 years old in good health and CMV-seronegative. The V gene is TRBV29-1, the J gene TRBJ2-1; 9 bases are shared with TRBD2. Sequencing was performed on PBMCs. The CDR3 nucleotides are TGCAGCGTTGAGGGCAGCGGGAGGTCAGGCAATGAGCAGTTCTTC. It encodes CSVEGSGRSGNEQFF.